These T cell receptor beta chains were read from a single sample in a study of human T cells and chemical hapten exposure. TCRdb processed the RACE reads anew with MiXCR; each CDR3 protein has one entry. The table lists fewer than 100,000 distinct CDR3 sequences, about 10% of them singletons. Here the sequenced sample was whole blood, taken in connection with sensitization to the hapten diphenylcyclopropenone (DPC). Every receptor here comes from an older woman with alopecia areata. Some clones in this sample may be carry-over from other donors' samples. Each CDR3 is given with its conserved first and last residue. The D gene is left open where the match is weak. Size values are once, few and many counts, or a class for expanded clones, and some rows have none.

j_call v_call d_call cdr3_length clone_size cdr3_nt cdr3_aa
TRBJ1-4 TRBV6-4 NA 15 many TGTGCCAGCAGTGCGACGACAGGCACTAATGAAAAACTGTTTTTT CASSATTGTNEKLFF
TRBJ2-5 TRBV7-2 NA 14 NA TGTGCCAGCAGCTTAGGGCTGGGTTGGAAGACCCAGTACTTC CASSLGLGWKTQYF
TRBJ1-1 TRBV7-9 NA 15 few TGTGCCAGCAGCAACGGACAGCGTTTGAACACTGAAGCTTTCTTT CASSNGQRLNTEAFF
TRBJ1-2 TRBV3-1 NA 14 many TGTGCCAGCAGCCATCCGACAGCAGCCTATGGCTACACCTTC CASSHPTAAYGYTF
TRBJ2-2 TRBV20-1 TRBD1 15 few TGCAGTGCTACTCCGGGACAGGGAGACACCGGGGAGCTGTTTTTT CSATPGQGDTGELFF
TRBJ1-1 TRBV18 NA 12 many TGTGCCAGCTCACAGCCAAACACTGAAGCTTTCTTT CASSQPNTEAFF
TRBJ2-2 TRBV7-2 NA 13 NA TGTGCCAGCAGCCCTTACAGGTCCGGGGAGCTGTTTTTT CASSPYRSGELFF
TRBJ1-1 TRBV5-5 NA 15 few TGTGCCAGCAGCTTTTTAATCTCGCAGAACACTGAAGCTTTCTTT CASSFLISQNTEAFF
TRBJ1-1 TRBV10-3 NA 14 NA TGTGCCATCAGATGGACAGAGCAGAACACTGAAGCTTTCTTT CAIRWTEQNTEAFF
TRBJ1-2 TRBV20-1 TRBD1 15 NA TGCAGTGCTAGAGATCCCGCAGGGGGCATCGATGGCTACACCTTC CSARDPAGGIDGYTF
TRBJ2-7 TRBV7-6 NA 11 many TGTGCCAGCAGCTCCTATAGCGAGCAGTACTTC CASSSYSEQYF
TRBJ1-5 TRBV12-3/TRBV12-4 NA 12 many TGTGCCAGCAGTTACGATATTCAGCCCCAGCATTTT CASSYDIQPQHF
TRBJ1-2 TRBV7-6 NA 14 NA TGTGCCAGCAGCTTAGATCCCCAGGGATATGGCTACACCTTC CASSLDPQGYGYTF
TRBJ2-1 TRBV18 NA 15 NA TGTGCCAGCTCCCGCCCCGACAGGAAATACAATGAGCAGTTCTTC CASSRPDRKYNEQFF
TRBJ1-2 TRBV29-1 TRBD1 14 few TGCAGCGTACCGATAGTGGCAGGGGGCGATGGCTACACCTTC CSVPIVAGGDGYTF
TRBJ1-5 TRBV18 NA 16 many TGTGCCAGCTCACCACCCGGGACTGTAAACAATCAGCCCCAGCATTTT CASSPPGTVNNQPQHF
TRBJ1-5 TRBV30 NA 15 many TGTGCCTGGAGTGATTGGGGGGTTAGCAATCAGCCCCAGCATTTT CAWSDWGVSNQPQHF
TRBJ1-2 TRBV7-9 TRBD1 16 NA TGTGCCAGCAGCTTAGCCCTGGGACAGGAAGGCAGTGGCTACACCTTC CASSLALGQEGSGYTF
TRBJ2-2 TRBV6-4 NA 15 few TGTGCCAGCAGCCCTGGGGGAGCTTTAGCCGGGGAGCTGTTTTTT CASSPGGALAGELFF
TRBJ1-1 TRBV18 NA 15 many TGTGCCAGCTCAAATCTGGGGGGATCGAACACTGAAGCTTTCTTT CASSNLGGSNTEAFF
TRBJ2-7 TRBV18 TRBD1 16 NA TGTGCCAGCTCACCACCGGACAGGGGGCTCTCCTACGAGCAGTACTTC CASSPPDRGLSYEQYF